This passage covers 32 T cell receptor beta chains from one sample sequenced in a study of T cell changes during pregnancy in multiple sclerosis. The table came from immunoSEQ multiplex PCR; TCRdb's copy has only in-frame clones and leaves some out. The sample yields some 70,000 clones, roughly 92% seen once. The sample was peripheral blood, taken after pregnancy. The receptors shown here come from a female donor in good health, enrolled as a control in a pregnancy study.

The chain employs TRBV5-8 and TRBJ1-5, with 8 bases matching TRBD1. Germline V gene lookup returns CDR1 SGHTS and CDR2 YDEGEE. This CDR3 has 14 residues. J lost 7 bases, V lost 2 bases, and 5 bases had no gene match. The CDR3: CASSLLQGEQPQHF. CDR3 bases: TGTGCCAGCAGCTTACTACAGGGGGAGCAGCCCCAGCATTTT.

This clone was seen a handful of times. The chain carries TRBV4-1 and TRBJ1-2; no clear D gene. CDR1 and CDR2 (germline): MGHRA, YSYEKL. V was cut by 0 bases and J by 5 bases, with 10 bases left in between. CDR3 size: 14 residues. The CDR3 DNA follows: TGCGCCAGCAGCCAAGAAGCGGCAGCTTATGGCTACACCTTC. As protein: CASSQEAAAYGYTF.

This chain uses TRBV7-8 with TRBJ2-3, with 13 bases lining up with TRBD2. Germline assignment: CDR1 SGHVS and CDR2 FQNEAQ. This CDR3 spans 17 amino acids. With V trimmed by 5 bases and J by 2 bases, 7 bases remained unmatched. The CDR3 loop is CASSTLTSGGLTDTQYF. DNA of the CDR3: TGTGCCAGCAGCACCCTGACTAGCGGGGGGCTCACAGATACGCAGTATTTT. Looking up the rest from reference TRBV7-8 and TRBJ2-3 gives the full variable domain: GAGVSQSPRYKVAKRGQDVALRCDPISGHVSLFWYQQALGQGPEFLTYFQNEAQLDKSGLPSDRFFAERPEGSVSTLKIQRTQQEDSAVYLCASSTLTSGGLTDTQYFGPGTRLTVL.

The chain combines TRBV19 with TRBJ1-6; D is ambiguous. V was shortened by 0 bases and J by 6 bases, with 9 bases between the two germline ends. The CDR3 runs to 15 residues. From germline, CDR1 is LNHDA and CDR2 SQIVND (reference sequence). CDR3 amino acids: CASSIDFLVNSPLHF. CDR3 sequence (DNA): TGTGCCAGTAGTATAGATTTTCTCGTTAATTCACCCCTCCACTTT.

This chain links TRBV7-2 with TRBJ1-5; tentatively, D is TRBD1 (6 bases). Germline-derived CDR1 and CDR2 are SGHTA and FQGNSA. Trimming removed 5 bases at V and 2 bases at J, with 13 bases between. This CDR3 region has 15 residues. The CDR3 DNA follows: TGTGCCAGCAGCCAGCGCTCAGGGGGCAATCAGCCCCAGCATTTT. Translating gives CASSQRSGGNQPQHF.

This clone was detected only once. The V gene is TRBV6-5, the J gene TRBJ1-2; no reliable D call. Trimming left V 4 bases short and J 2 bases short, with 11 bases between. CDR3 length: 14 amino acids. Germline assignment: CDR1 MNHEY and CDR2 SVGAGI. In DNA, the CDR3 is TGTGCCAGCAGTTCTGCCAGAAACAACTATGGCTACACCTTC. Its translation: CASSSARNNYGYTF.

The count of this clone is one. The rearrangement joins TRBV7-9 to TRBJ2-2, with D possibly being TRBD2 (7 bases). The CDR3 has 16 residues. Trimming pared 4 bases from V and 5 bases from J, leaving 17 bases between. Germline assignment: CDR1 SEHNR and CDR2 FQNEAQ (reference sequence). The chain's CDR3 is CASSSVGGQGTGELFF. The CDR3 DNA reads TGTGCCAGCAGCTCCGTCGGGGGGCAGGGGACCGGGGAGCTGTTTTTT.

V and J are TRBV11-3 and TRBJ2-2, with D possibly matching TRBD2 (7 bases). Trimming cost V 8 bases and J 4 bases, with 17 bases left between them. CDR1 and CDR2 from the germline V gene are SGHNT and YENEEA. The CDR3 covers 15 residues. CDR3 region: CASGEGGPITGELFF. CDR3 in DNA: TGTGCCAGCGGGGAGGGGGGGCCCATCACCGGGGAGCTGTTTTTT.

This chain connects TRBV6-5 to TRBJ2-7; 9 bases line up with TRBD1. The germline V gene has CDR1 MNHEY and CDR2 SVGAGI. V was clipped by 3 bases and J by 5 bases; unmatched bases: 5. The CDR3 contains 14 residues. The CDR3 region has the DNA TGTGCCAGCAGTTATCTTACAGGGGGCCACGAGCAGTACTTC. This sequence encodes CASSYLTGGHEQYF.

In its sample, this clone was seen once. This chain connects TRBV28 to TRBJ2-3; tentative D call: TRBD2 (5 bases). Trimming removed 7 bases at V and 4 bases at J, with 9 bases between. Germline V gene lookup returns CDR1 MDHEN and CDR2 SYDVKM. The CDR3 loop spans 12 amino acids. CDR3 protein: CASKAAADTQYF. The CDR3 region has the DNA TGTGCCAGCAAAGCGGCGGCAGATACGCAGTATTTT.

The CDR3 DNA follows: TGTGCCAGTAGTAGCTCCAGGGTCTCCGACACTGAAGCTTTCTTT. Translating gives CASSSSRVSDTEAFF. The chain carries TRBV19 and TRBJ1-1; weak D call: TRBD1 (5 bases). The V end lost 4 bases, the J end lost 3 bases, and 15 bases lay between the germline ends. Germline CDR1 is LNHDA and CDR2 is SQIVND (reference sequence). The CDR3 contains 15 residues. The variable domain in full, completed from reference TRBV19 and TRBJ1-1, reads DGGITQSPKYLFRKEGQNVTLSCEQNLNHDAMYWYRQDPGQGLRLIYYSQIVNDFQKGDIAEGYSVSREKKESFPLTVTSAQKNPTAFYLCASSSSRVSDTEAFFGQGTRLTVV.

The chain links TRBV9 to TRBJ2-1; 9 bases are shared with TRBD1. With V trimmed by 3 bases and J by 6 bases, 7 bases remained unmatched. The CDR3 consists of 15 residues. The germline CDR1 and CDR2 sequences are SGDLS and YYNGEE. CDR3 loop: CASSGRDRVRNEQFF. CDR3 sequence (DNA): TGTGCCAGCAGCGGAAGGGACAGGGTCCGCAATGAGCAGTTCTTC.

The genes are TRBV7-9 and TRBJ1-1; 12 nucleotides align to TRBD1. This CDR3 spans 14 amino acids. Per the germline V gene, CDR1 is SEHNR and CDR2 is FQNEAQ (reference sequence). The V segment lost 3 bases and the J segment 4 bases; nucleotides outside the gene matches: 0. DNA for the CDR3: TGTGCCAGCAGCTTGGGACAGGGGGCCACTGAAGCTTTCTTT. Translating gives CASSLGQGATEAFF.

V is TRBV6-5 and J is TRBJ1-2, with 10 nucleotides matching TRBD1. V was clipped by 5 bases and J by 7 bases; unmatched bases: 10. CDR3 length equals 15 residues. Germline V gives CDR1 MNHEY, CDR2 SVGAGI. DNA for the CDR3: TGTGCCAGCAGTCCTACCTCCAGGACAGGGGGTGGCTACACCTTC. Protein sequence: CASSPTSRTGGGYTF.

This clone appeared a single time. Other nucleotide sequences from this sample produce the same CDR3. This chain connects TRBV10-2 to TRBJ1-4; D perhaps matches TRBD1 (6 bases). The CDR3 covers 13 residues. Germline CDR1 is WSHSY and CDR2 is SAAADI. V was trimmed by 7 bases and J by 4 bases, leaving 10 bases between them. DNA for the CDR3: TGCGCCAGCACGGGACACCTTAATGAAAAACTGTTTTTT. Translated, it gives CASTGHLNEKLFF.

The chain employs TRBV6-1 and TRBJ2-5, with 7 positions matching TRBD1. The CDR3 runs 15 residues. Germline V gives CDR1 MNHNS, CDR2 SASEGT. The ends lost 6 bases at V and 2 bases at J; junction bases unmatched: 9. The CDR3 here is CASSRTGNGQETQYF. The CDR3 DNA follows: TGTGCCAGCAGCAGGACAGGAAATGGGCAAGAGACCCAGTACTTC.

The CDR3 DNA is TGTGCCAGCAGCTTAGATGTAGCGGACAATGAGCAGTTCTTC. Translating gives CASSLDVADNEQFF. The chain employs TRBV11-3 and TRBJ2-1, with D possibly matching TRBD2 (6 bases). Trimming took 0 bases from V and 5 from J, leaving 8 bases between them. This CDR3 is 14 amino acids long. In germline, CDR1 is SGHNT, CDR2 YENEEA.

This chain links TRBV5-6 with TRBJ2-5; the D gene is possibly TRBD2 (5 bases). The germline V gene has CDR1 SGHDT and CDR2 YYEEEE. Trimming stripped 2 bases from V and 3 bases from J, with 5 bases between. This CDR3 is 12 amino acids long. CDR3 bases: TGTGCCAGCAGCTTTAGCGAAGAGACCCAGTACTTC. Translating it yields CASSFSEETQYF.

The chain uses TRBV5-1 and TRBJ1-4; unclear D gene. The CDR3 has 14 amino acids. In germline, CDR1 is SGHRS, CDR2 YFSETQ. The V end lost 2 bases, the J end lost 4 bases, and 9 bases lay between the germline ends. The CDR3 region has the DNA TGCGCCAGCAGCTTTAATAGTATTAATGAAAAACTGTTTTTT. Its protein is CASSFNSINEKLFF.

V usage is TRBV19 and J usage is TRBJ2-5; 10 nucleotides align to TRBD2. V lost 2 bases and J lost 5; bases outside the gene matches: 5. Germline V lookup: CDR1 LNHDA, CDR2 SQIVND (reference sequence). The CDR3 has 15 residues. Here the CDR3 reads CASSIYSGGTETQYF. The CDR3 bases are TGTGCCAGTAGTATATATAGCGGGGGGACGGAGACCCAGTACTTC.

The chain has TRBV18 and TRBJ2-3, with 7 bases that match TRBD1. The CDR3 has 14 residues. V was pared by 6 bases and J by 5 bases, with 8 bases of the junction left unmatched. Germline lookup yields CDR1 KGHSH and CDR2 LQKENI. This chain's CDR3 is CASSPGQVIDTQYF. The CDR3 DNA follows: TGTGCCAGCTCTCCTGGACAGGTTATAGATACGCAGTATTTT.

This clone was observed once. The chain links TRBV27 to TRBJ2-2; TRBD2 matches 9 bases. The CDR3 has 15 residues. Germline V gene data show CDR1 as MNHEY and CDR2 as SMNVEV (reference sequence). V gave up 5 bases and J gave up 7 bases; unmatched junction bases: 8. The DNA for the CDR3 is TGTGCCAGCAGTCCCGCGGGGGGGTATGGCGGGGAGCTGTTTTTT. Its protein product is CASSPAGGYGGELFF.

The rearrangement uses TRBV7-2 and TRBJ1-1, with D maybe TRBD1 (5 bases). From germline, CDR1 is SGHTA and CDR2 FQGNSA. The CDR3 runs 12 residues. Between the trimmed V and J ends, which lost 5 bases and 6 bases, there was a span of 10 bases. CDR3 sequence reads: CASSTGGAEAFF. CDR3 DNA sequence: TGTGCCAGCAGCACCGGGGGGGCTGAAGCTTTCTTT.

The chain uses TRBV6-9 and TRBJ1-6; no clear D gene. From germline, CDR1 is MNHGY and CDR2 SVAAGI. Trimming took off 10 bases at V and 8 bases at J, with 15 bases between the two ends. The length of the CDR3 is 13 residues. Written as DNA, the CDR3 is TGTGCCACACTGTCCTCGGGTGATTCACCCCTCCACTTT. This codes for CATLSSGDSPLHF.

V and J are TRBV4-3 and TRBJ2-2; 11 nucleotides align to TRBD1. The germline V gene encodes CDR1 LGHNA and CDR2 YSLEER. This CDR3 spans 16 amino acids. V lost 4 bases, J lost 3 bases, and 4 bases stayed unmatched. CDR3: CASSPGQGAYTGELFF. The DNA of the CDR3 is TGCGCCAGCAGCCCCGGACAGGGGGCCTACACCGGGGAGCTGTTTTTT.

The V call is TRBV19, the J call TRBJ2-7; 10 positions match TRBD2. After removal of 5 bases from V and 3 bases from J, the junction contained 4 bases not matched to a gene. This CDR3 is 14 amino acids long. Looked up from germline, CDR1 is LNHDA and CDR2 is SQIVND (reference sequence). This CDR3 reads CASSSGTSDYEQYF. CDR3 in DNA: TGTGCCAGTAGTTCCGGGACTAGCGACTACGAGCAGTACTTC.

This clone was found once. The chain joins TRBV7-2 to TRBJ1-5; TRBD1 aligns across 8 bases. The V gene end was trimmed by 6 bases and the J gene end by 0 bases; junction bases not matched to a gene: 10. The CDR3 extends over 17 amino acids. Germline values: CDR1 SGHTA, CDR2 FQGNSA. The CDR3 DNA reads as TGTGCCAGCAGTCCGACAGGGGTAGGTTTTAGCAATCAGCCCCAGCATTTT. Its protein is CASSPTGVGFSNQPQHF.

The rearrangement joins TRBV28 to TRBJ1-1; 8 bases match TRBD1. The CDR3 contains 11 residues. Germline V gene data show CDR1 as MDHEN and CDR2 as SYDVKM. Losses at the gene ends were 5 bases for V and 10 bases for J; bases not matched to a gene: 3. The CDR3 DNA is TGTGCCAGCAGTCAACAGGGGGGAGCTTTCTTT. This translates into CASSQQGGAFF.

The chain carries TRBV11-2 and TRBJ1-4, with unresolved D. The CDR3 runs 11 residues. V was shortened by 1 base and J by 12 bases, with 6 bases between the two germline ends. The germline gives CDR1 SGHAT, CDR2 FQNNGV. This CDR3 is CASSLGLQLFF. The CDR3 coding sequence is TGTGCCAGCAGCTTAGGGCTTCAACTGTTTTTT. Using reference TRBV11-2 and TRBJ1-4 for the parts outside the CDR3, the full variable domain is EAGVAQSPRYKIIEKRQSVAFWCNPISGHATLYWYQQILGQGPKLLIQFQNNGVVDDSQLPKDRFSAERLKGVDSTLKIQPAKLEDSAVYLCASSLGLQLFFGSGTQLSVL.

The chain uses TRBV5-6 and TRBJ1-6, with 7 positions matching TRBD1. CDR1 is SGHDT, CDR2 YYEEEE, per germline. The CDR3 totals 14 residues. The junction had 4 bases not matched to a gene; V was cut back by 3 bases and J by 7 bases. CDR3 sequence (DNA): TGTGCCAGCAGCTACAGGGGAGGAAATTCACCCCTCCACTTT. Translated, it gives CASSYRGGNSPLHF.

The V gene is TRBV5-1, the J gene TRBJ1-4; 7 bases agree with TRBD1. The ends lost 0 bases at V and 4 bases at J; junction bases unmatched: 6. The germline V gene has CDR1 SGHRS and CDR2 YFSETQ. The CDR3 loop spans 16 amino acids. CDR3 in amino acids: CASSLGNRGVNEKLFF. As DNA, the CDR3 is TGCGCCAGCAGCTTGGGAAACAGGGGAGTTAATGAAAAACTGTTTTTT.

This clone was found once. The chain uses TRBV28 and TRBJ2-1; possible D gene TRBD1, 6 bases. Germline CDR1 reads MDHEN; CDR2 reads SYDVKM. The CDR3 runs 16 residues. Trimming took off 5 bases at V and 3 bases at J, with 17 bases between the two ends. CDR3 sequence: CASSNTSDRDYNEQFF. The CDR3 DNA sequence: TGTGCCAGCAGTAACACCTCGGACAGAGACTACAATGAGCAGTTCTTC.